Below, one TCR beta chain is given with its context. No cognate antigen has been identified for it. No qualities accompany the bases; no much larger clone lies one base away. The entry originates in a study of OX40 agonist ivuxolimab in advanced cancers. Background for the entire study: Ivuxolimab was an agonistic, fully human IgG2 monoclonal antibody directed against OX40 (CD134), a costimulatory receptor. Intravenous ivuxolimab was administered to patients every 2 weeks at six dose levels: 0.01, 0.1, 0.3, 1.5, 3 and 10 mg/kg. Of the roughly 54 dose-escalation patients, hepatocellular carcinoma was present in about 20, melanoma in around 15, renal cell carcinoma in 9 and head and neck cancer in 9. In the dose-escalation cohort, more than 75% of patients were male, and the mean age was approximately 64 years, with a range of roughly 20 to 80. Patients were allowed to have had prior anti-PD-1, anti-PD-L1 or anti-CTLA-4 therapy, and approximately 41% of the dose-escalation patients had previously received checkpoint inhibitors. Partial responses occurred in three dose-escalation patients, of whom one had hepatocellular carcinoma and two had cutaneous melanoma. The purpose of peripheral TCRbeta sequencing was to test whether ivuxolimab changed TCR sequence diversity and led to clonal T-cell expansion. The paper covers the monotherapy dose-escalation part of the phase I ivuxolimab trial, which included N ≈ 50 patients. The paper as a whole reports these results and caveats: At doses of 0.1 to 3.0 mg/kg, clonal expansion of both CD4+ and CD8+ blood T cells was observed from baseline to week 6. In the 0.1-3.0 mg/kg groups, partial responders were among the patients with the lowest normalized peripheral clonal expansion, particularly in CD8+ T cells. The antigen specificity of the peripheral T cells that underwent clonal expansion was not determined. On average, CD8+ T cells showed more expanded clones than CD4+ T cells after ivuxolimab. Low levels of normalized T-cell clonal expansion were also seen in some patients who did not respond.

At the junction V is shortened by 1 base and J by 0 bases, with 11 bases in between. The CDR3 numbers 16 residues from cysteine through phenylalanine. Only the CDR3 portion is preserved as DNA: 48 bases, with reading frame beginning at the first base. The CDR1 and CDR2 encoded by the germline V gene are LGHNA and YSLEER. To sequence the TCRbeta CDR3 region, genomic DNA was isolated from the sorted cells. The immunoSEQ Assay was used to sequence the TCRbeta CDR3 regions. TCRdb carries this immuneACCESS record with in-frame sequences only. Its versions omit some clonotypes, under half of them owing to an unresolved V gene in the studies checked, with the rest unexplained. The sample table holds about 110,000 clones, of which around nine tenths were seen once. Together, the top ten hold less than 0.35% of the sample. The trial excluded patients who had a history of autoimmune disease or were on systemic immunosuppression. Peripheral blood for TCR sequencing was collected from all dose cohorts at baseline, on cycle 4 day 1, and on cycle 7 day 1. Samples were obtained from an open-label, multicenter, first-in-human phase I dose-escalation trial of ivuxolimab. Adults with locally advanced or metastatic head and neck squamous cell, hepatocellular, melanoma or renal cell carcinoma were enrolled in the trial. Before TCR sequencing, CD4+ and CD8+ T cells were separately sorted from peripheral blood.

The source material was CD4+ or CD8+ T cells sorted from blood, sampled in a trial of the OX40 agonist ivuxolimab. The sequence joins TRBV4-3 to TRBJ2-3, and TRBD1 may be the D gene, going by 6 matching bases. The TCR was taken from an adult with an advanced solid tumor such as melanoma, head and neck, liver or kidney cancer. The CDR3 reads CASSQGTGLSTDTQYF. The DNA is as follows: TGCGCCAGCAGCCAAGGAACAGGGCTAAGCACAGATACGCAGTATTTT.